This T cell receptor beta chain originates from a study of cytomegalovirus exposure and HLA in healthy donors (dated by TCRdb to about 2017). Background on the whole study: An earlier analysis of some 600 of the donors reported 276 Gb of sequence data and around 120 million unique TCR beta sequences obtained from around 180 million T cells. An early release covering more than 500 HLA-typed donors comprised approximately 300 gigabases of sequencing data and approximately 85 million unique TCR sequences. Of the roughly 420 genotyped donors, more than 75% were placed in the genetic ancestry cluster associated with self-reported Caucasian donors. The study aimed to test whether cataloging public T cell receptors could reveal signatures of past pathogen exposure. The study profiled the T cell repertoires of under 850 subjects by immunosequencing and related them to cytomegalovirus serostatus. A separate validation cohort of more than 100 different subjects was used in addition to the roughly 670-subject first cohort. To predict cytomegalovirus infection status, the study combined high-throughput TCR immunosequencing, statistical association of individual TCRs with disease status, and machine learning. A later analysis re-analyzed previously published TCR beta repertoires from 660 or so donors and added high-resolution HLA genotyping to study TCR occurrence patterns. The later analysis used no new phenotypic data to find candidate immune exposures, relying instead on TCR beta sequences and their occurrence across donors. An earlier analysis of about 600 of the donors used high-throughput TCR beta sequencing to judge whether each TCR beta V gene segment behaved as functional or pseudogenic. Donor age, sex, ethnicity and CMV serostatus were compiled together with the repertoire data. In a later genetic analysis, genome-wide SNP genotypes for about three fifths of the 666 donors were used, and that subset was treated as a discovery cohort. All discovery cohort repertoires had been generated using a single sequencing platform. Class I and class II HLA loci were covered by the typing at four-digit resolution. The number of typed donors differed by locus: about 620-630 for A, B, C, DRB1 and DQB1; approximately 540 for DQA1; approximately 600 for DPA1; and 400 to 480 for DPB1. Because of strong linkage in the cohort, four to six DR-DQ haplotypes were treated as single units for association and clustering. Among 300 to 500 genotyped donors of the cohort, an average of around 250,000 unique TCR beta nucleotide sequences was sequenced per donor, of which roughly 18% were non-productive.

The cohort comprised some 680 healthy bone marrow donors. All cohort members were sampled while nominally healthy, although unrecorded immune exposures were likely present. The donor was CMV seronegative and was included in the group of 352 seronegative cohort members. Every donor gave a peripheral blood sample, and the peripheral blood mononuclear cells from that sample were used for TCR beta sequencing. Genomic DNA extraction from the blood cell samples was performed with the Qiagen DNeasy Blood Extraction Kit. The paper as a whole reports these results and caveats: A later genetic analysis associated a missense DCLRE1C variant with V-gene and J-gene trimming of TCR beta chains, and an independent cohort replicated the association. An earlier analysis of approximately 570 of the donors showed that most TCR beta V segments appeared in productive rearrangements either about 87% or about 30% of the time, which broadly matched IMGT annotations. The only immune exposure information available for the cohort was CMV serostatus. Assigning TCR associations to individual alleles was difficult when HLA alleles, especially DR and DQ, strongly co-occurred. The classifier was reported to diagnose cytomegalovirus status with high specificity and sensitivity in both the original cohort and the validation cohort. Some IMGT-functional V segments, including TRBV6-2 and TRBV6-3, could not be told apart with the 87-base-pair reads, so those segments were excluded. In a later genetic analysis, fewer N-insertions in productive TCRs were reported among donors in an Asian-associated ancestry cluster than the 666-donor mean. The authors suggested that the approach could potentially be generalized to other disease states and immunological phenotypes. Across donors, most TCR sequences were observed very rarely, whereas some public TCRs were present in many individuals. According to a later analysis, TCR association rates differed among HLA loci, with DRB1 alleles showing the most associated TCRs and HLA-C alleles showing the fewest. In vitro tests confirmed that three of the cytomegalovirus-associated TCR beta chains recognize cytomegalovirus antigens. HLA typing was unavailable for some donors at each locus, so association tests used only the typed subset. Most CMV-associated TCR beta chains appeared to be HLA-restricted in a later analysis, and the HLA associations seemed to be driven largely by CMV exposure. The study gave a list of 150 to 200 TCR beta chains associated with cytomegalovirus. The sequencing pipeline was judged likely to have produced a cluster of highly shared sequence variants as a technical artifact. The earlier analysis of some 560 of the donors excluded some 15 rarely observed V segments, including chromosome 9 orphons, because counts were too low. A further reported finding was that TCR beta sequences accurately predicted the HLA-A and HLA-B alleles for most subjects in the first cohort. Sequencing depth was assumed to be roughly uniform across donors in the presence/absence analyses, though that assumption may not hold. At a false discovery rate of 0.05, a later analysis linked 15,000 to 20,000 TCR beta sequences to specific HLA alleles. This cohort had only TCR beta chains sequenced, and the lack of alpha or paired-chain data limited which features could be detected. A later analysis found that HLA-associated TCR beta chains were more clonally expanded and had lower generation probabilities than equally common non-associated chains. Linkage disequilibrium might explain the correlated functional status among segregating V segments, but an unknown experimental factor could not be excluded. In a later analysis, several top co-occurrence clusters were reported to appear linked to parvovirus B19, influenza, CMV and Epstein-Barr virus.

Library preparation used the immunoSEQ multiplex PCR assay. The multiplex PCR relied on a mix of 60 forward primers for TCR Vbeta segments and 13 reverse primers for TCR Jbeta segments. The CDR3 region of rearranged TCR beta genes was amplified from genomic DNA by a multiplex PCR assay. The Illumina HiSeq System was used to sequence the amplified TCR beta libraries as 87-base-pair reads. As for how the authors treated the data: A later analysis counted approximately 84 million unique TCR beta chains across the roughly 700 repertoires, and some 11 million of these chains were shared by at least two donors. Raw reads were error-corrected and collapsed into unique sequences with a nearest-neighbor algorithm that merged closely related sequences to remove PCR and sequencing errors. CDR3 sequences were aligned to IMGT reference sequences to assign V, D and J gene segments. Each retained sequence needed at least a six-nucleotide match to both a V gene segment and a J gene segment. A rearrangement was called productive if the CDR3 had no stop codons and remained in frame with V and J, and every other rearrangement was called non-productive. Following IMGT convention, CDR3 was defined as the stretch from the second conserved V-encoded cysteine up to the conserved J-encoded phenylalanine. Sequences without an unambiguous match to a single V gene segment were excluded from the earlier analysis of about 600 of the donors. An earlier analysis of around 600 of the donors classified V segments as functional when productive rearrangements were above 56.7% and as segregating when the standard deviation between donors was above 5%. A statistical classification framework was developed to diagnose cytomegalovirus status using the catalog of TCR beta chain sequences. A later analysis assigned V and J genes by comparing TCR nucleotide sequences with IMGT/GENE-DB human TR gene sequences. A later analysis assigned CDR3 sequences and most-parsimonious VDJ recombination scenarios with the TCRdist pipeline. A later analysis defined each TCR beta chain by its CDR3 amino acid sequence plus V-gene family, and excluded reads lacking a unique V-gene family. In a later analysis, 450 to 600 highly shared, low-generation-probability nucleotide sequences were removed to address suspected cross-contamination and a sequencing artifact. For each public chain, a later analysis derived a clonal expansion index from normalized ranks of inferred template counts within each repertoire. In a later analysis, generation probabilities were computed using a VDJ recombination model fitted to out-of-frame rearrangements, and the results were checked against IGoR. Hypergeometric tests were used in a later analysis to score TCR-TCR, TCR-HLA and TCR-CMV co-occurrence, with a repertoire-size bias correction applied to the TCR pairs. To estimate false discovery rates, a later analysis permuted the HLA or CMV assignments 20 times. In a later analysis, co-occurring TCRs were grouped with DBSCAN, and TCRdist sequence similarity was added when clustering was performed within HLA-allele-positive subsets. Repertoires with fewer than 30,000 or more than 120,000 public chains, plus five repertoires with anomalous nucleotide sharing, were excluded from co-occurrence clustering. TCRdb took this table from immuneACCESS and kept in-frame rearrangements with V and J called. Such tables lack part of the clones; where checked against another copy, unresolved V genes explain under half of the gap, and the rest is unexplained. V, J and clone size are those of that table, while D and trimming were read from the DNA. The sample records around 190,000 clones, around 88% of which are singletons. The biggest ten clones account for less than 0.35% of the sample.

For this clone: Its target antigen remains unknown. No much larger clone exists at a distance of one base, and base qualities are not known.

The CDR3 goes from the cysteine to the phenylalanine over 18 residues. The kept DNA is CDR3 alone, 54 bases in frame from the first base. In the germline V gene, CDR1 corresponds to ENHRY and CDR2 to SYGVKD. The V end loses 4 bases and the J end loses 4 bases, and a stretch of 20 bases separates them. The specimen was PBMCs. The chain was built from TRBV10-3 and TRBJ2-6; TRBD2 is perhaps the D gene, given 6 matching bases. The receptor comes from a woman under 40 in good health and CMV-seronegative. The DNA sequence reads TGTGCCATCAGTGGTTACTTAGCGGCGTTATCAGGGGCCAACGTCCTGACTTTC. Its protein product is CAISGYLAALSGANVLTF.